This T cell receptor beta chain emerged from a study of cytomegalovirus exposure and HLA in healthy donors. Study-wide points: Analyzed later, most CMV-associated TCR beta chains appeared HLA-restricted.

Use of 60 Vbeta and 13 Jbeta primers characterized the PCR. TCRdb's table, derived via immunoSEQ multiplex PCR, lists solely in-frame clones and lacks some. The table includes about 160,000 clones, about 76% detected once. On this clone itself: The antigen remains undetermined.

This CDR3 has 16 residues. Trimming left V 0 bases short and J 0 bases short, with 7 bases between. In germline, CDR1 is SGHRS, CDR2 YFSETQ. Sequencing input: PBMCs. The sequence was obtained from a female donor in good health and CMV-seronegative. The V and J genes are TRBV5-1 and TRBJ1-6; D might be TRBD1 (5 bases). The CDR3: CASSLGGSSYNSPLHF. The CDR3 DNA reads TGCGCCAGCAGCTTGGGGGGCAGCTCCTATAATTCACCCCTCCACTTT.